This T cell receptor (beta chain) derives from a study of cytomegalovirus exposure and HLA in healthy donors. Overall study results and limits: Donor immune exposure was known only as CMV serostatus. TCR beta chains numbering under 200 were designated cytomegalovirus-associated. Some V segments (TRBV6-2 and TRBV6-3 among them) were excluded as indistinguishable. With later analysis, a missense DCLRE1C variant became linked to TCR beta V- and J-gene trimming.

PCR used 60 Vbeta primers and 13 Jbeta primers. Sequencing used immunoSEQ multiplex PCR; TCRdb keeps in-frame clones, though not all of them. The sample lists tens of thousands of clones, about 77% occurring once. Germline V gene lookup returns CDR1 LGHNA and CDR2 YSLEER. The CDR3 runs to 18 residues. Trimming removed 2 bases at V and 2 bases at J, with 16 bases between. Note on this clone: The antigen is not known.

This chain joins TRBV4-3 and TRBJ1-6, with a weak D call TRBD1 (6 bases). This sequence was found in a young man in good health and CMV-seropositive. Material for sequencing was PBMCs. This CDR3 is CASSQSSHRATYNSPLHF. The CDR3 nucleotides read TGCGCCAGCAGCCAATCTTCCCACAGGGCCACCTATAATTCACCCCTCCACTTT.